Below, 9 T cell receptor beta chains from the same sample are listed, as sequenced in a study of CD8+ T cells in alopecia areata. RNA was extracted and reverse transcribed into cDNA as the sequencing template. Generated by immunoSEQ multiplex PCR, the TCRdb table keeps only in-frame clones and is missing some. Of 120,000 to 150,000 clones listed, around 87% were seen once; the top ten hold around 15%. The sample here was CD8+ T cells sorted from blood, taken at week 0. These receptors were collected from a human donor with alopecia areata.

V usage is TRBV6-5 and J usage is TRBJ1-4; D remains ambiguous. Trimming cost V 0 bases and J 0 bases, with 8 bases left between them. Germline values: CDR1 MNHEY, CDR2 SVGAGI. CDR3 size: 16 residues. The CDR3 sequence is CASSYSFISTNEKLFF. Here the CDR3 DNA reads TGTGCCAGCAGTTACTCGTTTATTTCAACTAATGAAAAACTGTTTTTT.

The V call is TRBV5-6, the J call TRBJ2-7, with TRBD1 identical over 7 bases. Germline CDR1 SGHDT, CDR2 YYEEEE. V gave up 1 base and J gave up 2 bases; unmatched junction bases: 6. The length of the CDR3 is 15 residues. The CDR3 region has the DNA TGTGCCAGCAGCTTGTCCGGACAGGCGACCTACGAGCAGTACTTC. Protein product: CASSLSGQATYEQYF. Looking up the rest from reference TRBV5-6 and TRBJ2-7 gives the full variable domain: DAGVTQSPTHLIKTRGQQVTLRCSPKSGHDTVSWYQQALGQGPQFIFQYYEEEERQRGNFPDRFSGHQFPNYSSELNVNALLLGDSALYLCASSLSGQATYEQYFGPGTRLTVT.

The chain is built from TRBV27 and TRBJ1-2, with 8 bases aligning to TRBD1. Germline CDR1 MNHEY, CDR2 SMNVEV (reference sequence). Unmatched junction bases numbered 13, after V lost 10 bases and J lost 3 bases. This CDR3 comprises 15 residues. The DNA for the CDR3 is TGTGCCACCTCCCCGGGACAGGTTTCGGACTATGGCTACACCTTC. Protein product: CATSPGQVSDYGYTF.

DNA for the CDR3: TGTGCCAGCAGTTCAAGGACTAGCGGGGGGCGTCCGGACTACAATGAGCAGTTCTTC. The encoded protein is CASSSRTSGGRPDYNEQFF. The gene calls are TRBV27 and TRBJ2-1, with 14 bases that match TRBD2. CDR3 length: 19 residues. The ends lost 4 bases at V and 3 bases at J; junction bases unmatched: 11. Germline V gives CDR1 MNHEY, CDR2 SMNVEV (reference sequence).

The chain carries TRBV29-1 and TRBJ2-7, with TRBD1 matching over 7 bases. The CDR3 is 16 amino acids. The J segment lost 6 bases and the V segment lost 4 bases, leaving 18 bases of the junction unmatched. Germline V gives CDR1 SQVTM, CDR2 ANQGSEA. The CDR3 region is CSVGSVRDRPFFEQYF. CDR3 bases: TGCAGCGTTGGATCCGTCCGGGACAGACCTTTCTTCGAGCAGTACTTC.

This clone was detected only once. The rearrangement links TRBV2 to TRBJ1-1; the D gene is possibly TRBD1 (5 bases). The CDR3 sequence is 14 residues long. Germline V CDR1 and CDR2: SNHLY, FYNNEI. Between the trimmed V and J ends, which lost 10 bases and 1 base, there was a span of 16 bases. DNA for the CDR3: TGTGCCACCTTTAAGGGGAGGGCGAACACTGAAGCTTTCTTT. This gives the protein CATFKGRANTEAFF.

A note on this clone: This same CDR3 is encoded by further DNA sequences in the sample. This chain joins TRBV5-1 and TRBJ2-3; TRBD1 matches 8 bases. This CDR3 is built from 15 residues. Unmatched junction bases numbered 5, after V lost 0 bases and J lost 5 bases. Germline CDR1 is SGHRS and CDR2 is YFSETQ. CDR3 DNA sequence: TGCGCCAGCAGCTTGGGGCAGGGGGCGGGAGATACGCAGTATTTT. This codes for CASSLGQGAGDTQYF. Based on the CDR3 plus reference TRBV5-1 and TRBJ2-3, the full variable domain is KAGVTQTPRYLIKTRGQQVTLSCSPISGHRSVSWYQQTPGQGLQFLFEYFSETQRNKGNFPGRFSGRQFSNSRSEMNVSTLELGDSALYLCASSLGQGAGDTQYFGPGTRLTVL.

The chain joins TRBV29-1 to TRBJ1-2, with TRBD1 as a possible D gene (5 bases). Per the germline V gene, CDR1 is SQVTM and CDR2 is ANQGSEA. CDR3 size: 18 residues. Trimming pared 6 bases from V and 4 bases from J, leaving 30 bases between. This chain's CDR3 is CSVKEEGRGRVVVYGYTF. The CDR3 DNA follows: TGCAGCGTCAAAGAGGAAGGGAGGGGTCGAGTTGTTGTCTATGGCTACACCTTC.

The rearrangement uses TRBV30 and TRBJ1-5; D uncertain. The CDR3 contains 13 residues. The germline V gene has CDR1 GTSNPN and CDR2 SVGIG (reference sequence). V was clipped by 2 bases and J by 4 bases, with 9 bases between them. The CDR3: CAWSPTQNQPQHF. CDR3 in DNA: TGTGCCTGGAGTCCAACACAGAATCAGCCCCAGCATTTT.